The sequence of this T cell receptor (beta chain) was determined in a study of CD8 T cells in ankylosing spondylitis (dated by TCRdb to the late 2010s). Broadly, across the study: To find TCR variants linked to disease, the study profiled T cell receptor beta repertoires in ankylosing spondylitis patients and healthy donors. The whole study cohort included 95 to 130 healthy donors and around 24 ankylosing spondylitis patients. Peripheral blood samples were taken, and synovial fluid was additionally collected from ankylosing spondylitis patients.

About this clonotype itself: No antigen is known for it. Base qualities are not at hand, and no much larger clone is one base apart.

CDR1 and CDR2, per the germline V gene (reference sequence), are DFQATT and SNEGSKA. Inclusive of the bounding cysteine and phenylalanine, the CDR3 is 15 residues long. Of the read, only the CDR3 DNA is kept; its 45 bases are in frame from base 1. After removal of 3 bases from V and 2 bases from J, the junction retains 9 bases not matched to a gene. Results the study describes overall, beyond this receptor: The disease-linked clones showed a CD8+ phenotype and occurred at relatively low frequencies in peripheral blood. Some motif variants had previously been reported in the synovial fluid and blood of reactive arthritis patients, which suggests shared mechanisms of disease initiation. A TCR beta motif made up of several highly homologous amino acid variants appeared to be characteristic of blood from ankylosing spondylitis patients. The disease-linked clones were reported to be significantly enriched in matched synovial fluid samples from ankylosing spondylitis patients.

Sequencing took place on an Illumina HiSeq 2500. Quantitative 5'-RACE with molecular barcodes was the method used to prepare the TCR beta libraries. The authors' pipeline ran thus. A new computational method based on a probabilistic model of VDJ rearrangement was used to identify disease-linked TCR variants. TCRdb passed the public sequencing reads through fastp at Q25 and MiXCR, retaining productive beta sequences. Each entry merges the rows of one CDR3 protein and shows their most common DNA and genes. These V and J calls rely on TCRdb rather than the paper's analysis. The sample has fewer than 450,000 distinct CDR3 sequences on record, 17% of them singletons. The ten largest make up 1% of the sample.

Sequenced input: blood, either unsorted or a sorted T cell fraction (not recorded which). The clonotype was recovered from a male donor with ankylosing spondylitis. The rearrangement combines TRBV20-1 with TRBJ2-7; a stretch of 8 junction bases matches TRBD2. The DNA sequence is TGCAGTGCTAGTGGAGGTCAGCGGGAGCCCTACGAGCAGTACTTC. Its coded protein is CSASGGQREPYEQYF.